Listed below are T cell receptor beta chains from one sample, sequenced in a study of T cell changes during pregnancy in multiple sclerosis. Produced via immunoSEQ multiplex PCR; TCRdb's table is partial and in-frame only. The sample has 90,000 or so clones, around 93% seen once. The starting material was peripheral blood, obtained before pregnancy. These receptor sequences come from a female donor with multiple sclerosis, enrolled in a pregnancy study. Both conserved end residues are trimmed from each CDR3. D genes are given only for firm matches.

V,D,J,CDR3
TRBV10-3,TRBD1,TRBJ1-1,AISKLGQVSEAF
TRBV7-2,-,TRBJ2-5,ASSFTGPKETQY
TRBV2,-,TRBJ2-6,ASSGIGAGSGANVLT
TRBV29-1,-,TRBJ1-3,SVSRGSGNTIY
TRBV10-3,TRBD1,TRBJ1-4,AISESRTGNNEKLF
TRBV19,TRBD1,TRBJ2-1,ASGRTGLNEQF
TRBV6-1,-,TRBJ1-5,ASSVPRVNQPQH
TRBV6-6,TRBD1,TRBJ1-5,ASSRGQGYSNQPQH
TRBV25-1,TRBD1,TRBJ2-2,ASSPSRDRGPGELF
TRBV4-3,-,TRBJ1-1,ASSQGIRNTEAF
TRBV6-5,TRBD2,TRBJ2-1,ASMSGLAGYNEQF
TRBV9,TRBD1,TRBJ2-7,ASSSGQGVSYEQY
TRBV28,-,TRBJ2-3,ASSPPAGQGTDTQY
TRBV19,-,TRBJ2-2,ASTTGTGELF
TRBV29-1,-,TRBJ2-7,SAMDRQTYEQY
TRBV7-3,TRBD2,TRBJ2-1,ASSLKPIRLAGVGNEQF
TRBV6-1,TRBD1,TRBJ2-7,ATYLGQGEQY
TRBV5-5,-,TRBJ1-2,ASSLDGSQGGIGGYT
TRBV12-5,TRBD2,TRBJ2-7,ASGVGLAGGSYEQY
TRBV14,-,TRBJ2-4,ASSQGHSSTLAKNIQY
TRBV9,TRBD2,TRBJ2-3,ASSVFGLAGETDTQY
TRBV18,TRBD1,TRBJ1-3,ASSPDLGTGFADSGNTIY
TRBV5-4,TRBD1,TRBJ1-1,ASSTDRGRFRGAEAF
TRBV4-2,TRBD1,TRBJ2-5,ASSQDPRGETQY
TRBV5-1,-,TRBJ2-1,ASSLLVSNEQF
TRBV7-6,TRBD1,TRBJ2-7,ASSDGDRVSLEQY
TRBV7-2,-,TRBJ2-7,ASSLGPDLVADPYEQY
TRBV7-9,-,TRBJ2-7,ASSLGVEQY
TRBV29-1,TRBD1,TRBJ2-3,SVLDRGQDTQY
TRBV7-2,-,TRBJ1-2,ASSLGWAGGKAGYT
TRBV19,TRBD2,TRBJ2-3,ASSSPGTSGSTDTQY